This T cell receptor (beta chain) was sequenced in a study of blood T cell repertoires in COVID-19. Across the whole study: Sites in the United States, Italy and Spain provided acute and convalescent COVID-19 samples. From T cells, B-cell-depleted T cells, or PBMCs came the material, which was cDNA or gDNA.

The authors' processing: Researchers report that nucleated cell counts were estimated from reference gene primer amplification. The assay was immunoSEQ multiplex PCR, and TCRdb's table has in-frame clones only and misses some. That table supplies the V and J calls and clone size; D and trimming were determined from the DNA. The sample holds 150,000 or so clones, approximately 86% seen once. V was pared by 8 bases and J by 7 bases, with 11 bases between. The CDR3 extends over 12 amino acids. V usage is TRBV12-3 or TRBV12-4 and J usage is TRBJ2-2; D might be TRBD2 (5 bases). Sequencing was carried out using peripheral blood. The origin of this receptor is a man between 60 and 75 years old with acute or convalescent COVID-19. The CDR3 DNA reads as TGTGCCAGCGGGAGAAGAGGCGGGGAGCTGTTTTTT. This codes for CASGRRGGELFF.